This TCR beta chain was found in a study of blood T cell repertoires in COVID-19. Sequencing was performed with immunoSEQ multiplex PCR; in TCRdb, only in-frame clones are kept and a portion is missing. Here the sample spans about 37,000 clones, around 86% being singletons. The CDR3 consists of 15 residues. Trimming stripped 8 bases from V and 2 bases from J, with 15 bases between. Looked up from germline, CDR1 is LNHNV and CDR2 is YYDKDF (reference sequence). The receptor comes from a man aged 70 or older with acute or convalescent COVID-19. Sequencing was done on a sample of peripheral blood. This rearrangement joins TRBV15 to TRBJ1-4; D gene ambiguous. CDR3 amino acids: CATEGGLSTNEKLFF. Here the CDR3 DNA reads TGTGCCACCGAGGGAGGGTTGTCTACTAATGAAAAACTGTTTTTT.